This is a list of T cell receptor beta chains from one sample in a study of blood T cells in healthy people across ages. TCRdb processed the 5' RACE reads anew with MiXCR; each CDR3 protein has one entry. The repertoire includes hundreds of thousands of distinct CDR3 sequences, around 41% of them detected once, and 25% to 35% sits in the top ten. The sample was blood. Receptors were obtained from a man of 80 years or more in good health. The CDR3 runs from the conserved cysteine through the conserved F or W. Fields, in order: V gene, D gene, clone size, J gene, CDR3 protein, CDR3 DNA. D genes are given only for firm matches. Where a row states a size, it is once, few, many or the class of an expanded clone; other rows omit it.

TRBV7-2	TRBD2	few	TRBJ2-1	CASSSSSGSYNEQFF	TGTGCCAGCAGCTCCTCTAGCGGTTCCTACAATGAGCAGTTCTTC
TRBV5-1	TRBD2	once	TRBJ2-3	CASSFSGVVTDTQYF	TGCGCCAGCAGCTTTAGCGGGGTCGTCACAGATACGCAGTATTTT
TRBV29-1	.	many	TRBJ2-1	CSASAVGEQFF	TGCAGCGCATCAGCGGTGGGTGAGCAGTTCTTC
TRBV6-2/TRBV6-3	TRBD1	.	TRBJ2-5	CASSKLTGTDKETQYF	TGTGCCAGCAGTAAGCTAACCGGGACAGACAAAGAGACCCAGTACTTC
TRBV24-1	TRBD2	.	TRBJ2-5	CATSDPGTSGRQYF	TGTGCCACCAGTGATCCGGGGACTAGCGGGAGGCAGTACTTC
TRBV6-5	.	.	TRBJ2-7	CASSKRQDNEQYF	TGTGCCAGCAGCAAAAGACAGGACAATGAGCAGTACTTC
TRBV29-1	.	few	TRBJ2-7	CSVGPTRGGLGEQYF	TGCAGCGTTGGCCCCACCCGGGGTGGGCTGGGCGAGCAGTACTTC
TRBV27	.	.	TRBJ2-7	CASSSLRDTDEQYF	TGTGCCAGCAGTTCCCTTCGGGACACCGACGAGCAGTACTTC
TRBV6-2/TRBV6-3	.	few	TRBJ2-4	CASWDHKNIQYF	TGTGCCAGCTGGGACCATAAAAACATTCAGTACTTC
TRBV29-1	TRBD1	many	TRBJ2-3	CSVRQGAQTDTQYF	TGCAGCGTTCGACAGGGGGCGCAGACAGATACGCAGTATTTT
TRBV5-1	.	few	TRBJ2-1	CASRPLFDRSSYNEQFF	TGCGCCAGCCGCCCTCTCTTTGACAGAAGCTCCTACAATGAGCAGTTCTTC